This T cell receptor (beta chain) was sequenced in a study of T-cell reconstitution after alpha-beta-depleted transplantation in children. During its preparation, the TCRbeta library received unique molecular identifiers. TCRdb recomputed calls from the PCR reads with MiXCR, one row per CDR3 protein. The data hold about 6,200 distinct CDR3 sequences, with about 14% observed a single time. This clonotype appeared a few times. The antigen is undetermined. Whole-study findings and limits: About two months after transplant, alpha-beta T cells reportedly came from several hundred expanded graft clones. For some patients, TCRbeta diversity was high at day 60 because of recipient T cells and thymic progenitors that survived.

The CDR3 consists of 14 residues. Per germline, CDR1 SGHTS and CDR2 YDEGEE. With 2 bases removed from V and 0 bases from J, the gap between germline ends came to 9 bases. The chain recombines TRBV5-8 with TRBJ2-7; no firm D call. Sequenced material: PBMCs, taken before TCRalphabeta/CD19-depleted stem cell transplant. The clonotype originates from a boy between 10 and 17 years old with acute lymphoblastic leukemia, due to receive a stem cell transplant. The CDR3 loop reads CASSFRFNSYEQYF. The CDR3, as DNA: TGTGCCAGCAGCTTTCGTTTTAACTCCTACGAGCAGTACTTC. Filled out from reference TRBV5-8 and TRBJ2-7, the complete variable domain reads EAGVTQSPTHLIKTRGQQATLRCSPISGHTSVYWYQQALGLGLQFLLWYDEGEERNRGNFPPRFSGRQFPNYSSELNVNALELEDSALYLCASSFRFNSYEQYFGPGTRLTVT.